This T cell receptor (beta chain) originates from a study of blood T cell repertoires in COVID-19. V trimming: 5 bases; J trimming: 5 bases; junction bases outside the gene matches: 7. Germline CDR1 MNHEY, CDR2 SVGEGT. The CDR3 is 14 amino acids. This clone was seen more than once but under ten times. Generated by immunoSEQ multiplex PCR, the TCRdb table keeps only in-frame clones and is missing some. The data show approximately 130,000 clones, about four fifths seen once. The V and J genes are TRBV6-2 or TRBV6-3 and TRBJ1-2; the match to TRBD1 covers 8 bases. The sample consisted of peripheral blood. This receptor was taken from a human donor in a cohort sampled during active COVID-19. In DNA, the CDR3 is TGTGCCAGCAGTAATCCGACAGGGGTGTATGGCTACACCTTC. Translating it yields CASSNPTGVYGYTF.